A selection of T cell receptor beta chains follows, all from one sample in a study of preoperative IRX-2 immunotherapy in early breast cancer. TCRdb's copy holds only in-frame clones and misses some; the assay was immunoSEQ multiplex PCR. The sample contains 32,000 or so clones, under 85% of which appear only once. Sample: lymph node tissue, taken from a patient treated with IRX-2 immunotherapy. These receptors originate from a human donor with breast cancer. CDR3s include the opening cysteine and the closing phenylalanine or tryptophan. The D gene is left open where the match is weak. Some rows mark clone size as missing; the rest say once, few, many or name a class of expanded clone.

abundance	j_gene	v_gene	d_gene	CDR3aa	CDR3nt
.	TRBJ1-2	TRBV28	.	CATEAGTRYGYTF	TGTGCCACCGAAGCCGGGACCCGCTATGGCTACACCTTC
.	TRBJ1-2	TRBV11-3	TRBD1	CASSLVGTGAGYTF	TGTGCCAGCAGCTTAGTAGGGACAGGGGCTGGCTACACCTTC
.	TRBJ2-5	TRBV18	TRBD1	CASSPRTGEQETQYF	TGTGCCAGCTCACCTCGGACAGGGGAGCAGGAGACCCAGTACTTC
.	TRBJ1-1	TRBV29-1	.	CSVESGGVGTEAFF	TGCAGCGTTGAGTCGGGGGGCGTAGGCACTGAAGCTTTCTTT
once	TRBJ2-7	TRBV6-8	.	CASRTLDRPEYEQYF	TGTGCCAGCAGAACCCTGGACAGACCCGAGTACGAGCAGTACTTC
.	TRBJ1-2	TRBV6-8	.	CAISRTRDIYGYTF	TGTGCCATCAGTCGCACCCGGGACATCTATGGCTACACCTTC
.	TRBJ2-2	TRBV19	.	CASSISRVEGGELFF	TGTGCCAGTAGTATATCGAGGGTCGAGGGCGGGGAGCTGTTTTTT
.	TRBJ2-7	TRBV6-9	TRBD1	CASSPPGQGGYEQYF	TGTGCCAGCAGCCCTCCCGGACAGGGGGGCTACGAGCAGTACTTC
.	TRBJ1-4	TRBV28	.	CASSSRNEKLFF	TGTGCCTCATCATCAAGGAATGAAAAACTGTTTTTT
.	TRBJ2-7	TRBV28	TRBD2	CASSRDRSAGAWYEQYF	TGTGCCAGCAGCCGCGACCGCAGTGCGGGAGCCTGGTACGAGCAGTACTTC
.	TRBJ1-5	TRBV15	.	CATSSSPERNQPQHF	TGTGCCACCAGCAGCTCCCCAGAGAGGAATCAGCCCCAGCATTTT
once	TRBJ2-5	TRBV6-8	.	CASSTTQETQYF	TGTGCCAGCAGTACAACGCAAGAGACCCAGTACTTC
.	TRBJ1-2	TRBV18	.	CASSPVGGRAFSSYTF	TGTGCCAGCTCACCCGTCGGCGGCAGGGCTTTCTCTAGCTACACCTTC
.	TRBJ2-3	TRBV6-8	.	CAINRDLYTDTQYF	TGTGCCATCAACCGGGACTTATACACAGATACGCAGTATTTT
.	TRBJ1-1	TRBV22-1	.	CASSLPRGLNTEAFF	TGTGCCAGCAGTCTACCCAGGGGGCTCAACACTGAAGCTTTCTTT
.	TRBJ1-6	TRBV28	TRBD1	CASSFPGQGLPGPLHF	TGTGCCAGCAGTTTTCCGGGACAGGGGCTACCCGGGCCCCTCCACTTT
.	TRBJ2-1	TRBV27	TRBD2	CATSDPGLADSNYNEQFF	TGTGCCACCAGTGATCCGGGACTAGCGGACTCAAACTACAATGAGCAGTTCTTC
.	TRBJ2-7	TRBV1	.	CASSQAPPIGQGATYEQYF	TGCGCCAGCAGCCAAGCCCCACCAATAGGACAGGGGGCCACCTACGAGCAGTACTTC
.	TRBJ2-7	TRBV6-8	TRBD2	CASIQRGRGSYEQYF	TGTGCCAGCATCCAGCGGGGACGAGGGTCCTACGAGCAGTACTTC
.	TRBJ1-6	TRBV25-1	TRBD1	CASRHIDRENSPLHF	TGTGCCAGCAGGCATATCGACAGGGAAAATTCACCCCTCCACTTT
.	TRBJ2-5	TRBV30	.	CAWSASTSVGGWETQYF	TGTGCCTGGAGTGCCTCAACGTCGGTAGGTGGGTGGGAGACCCAGTACTTC
.	TRBJ2-5	TRBV29-1	TRBD1	CSVVTGGQETQYF	TGCAGCGTGGTCACAGGGGGCCAAGAGACCCAGTACTTC
.	TRBJ1-1	TRBV6-8	TRBD1	CASSSGQGRAFF	TGTGCCAGCAGTTCCGGACAGGGGAGGGCTTTCTTT
.	TRBJ2-7	TRBV30	.	CAWNPRGGEPYEQYF	TGTGCCTGGAACCCAAGGGGCGGGGAACCCTACGAGCAGTACTTC
.	TRBJ2-3	TRBV14	TRBD2	CASSPGLAGGYTQYF	TGTGCCAGCAGCCCCGGACTAGCGGGGGGTTATACGCAGTATTTT
.	TRBJ1-5	TRBV14	.	CASSQQLDQPQHF	TGTGCCAGCAGCCAACAGCTCGATCAGCCCCAGCATTTT
.	TRBJ1-5	TRBV28	.	CASRRPRDQPQHF	TGTGCCAGCAGGCGCCCCAGGGATCAGCCCCAGCATTTT
.	TRBJ1-1	TRBV5-1	.	CASSFQGSGTEAFF	TGCGCCAGCAGCTTTCAGGGGTCTGGCACTGAAGCTTTCTTT
once	TRBJ1-1	TRBV11-3	TRBD1	CASSWTGALNTEAFF	TGTGCCAGCAGCTGGACAGGGGCATTGAACACTGAAGCTTTCTTT
few	TRBJ2-1	TRBV18	.	CASSPPTGLVQFF	TGTGCCAGCTCACCACCAACGGGACTTGTGCAGTTCTTC
.	TRBJ1-1	TRBV7-6	.	CASSPPTGNTEAFF	TGTGCCAGCAGCCCCCCCACAGGGAACACTGAAGCTTTCTTT
.	TRBJ2-7	TRBV29-1	TRBD1	CSVAGQGIHEQYF	TGCAGCGTCGCCGGACAGGGGATCCACGAGCAGTACTTC
.	TRBJ1-1	TRBV18	.	CASRDTLPNTEAFF	TGTGCCAGCCGCGACACTCTCCCGAACACTGAAGCTTTCTTT
.	TRBJ1-4	TRBV6-8	.	CASSNTGGANEKLFF	TGTGCCAGCAGCAACACGGGAGGGGCTAATGAAAAACTGTTTTTT
.	TRBJ2-1	TRBV7-1	.	CASSRSSGRFNEQFF	TGTGCCAGCAGCCGGTCGTCGGGGAGGTTCAATGAGCAGTTCTTC
.	TRBJ1-4	TRBV19	TRBD1	CASSRGQRPGEKLFF	TGTGCCAGTAGTAGGGGACAGCGGCCAGGAGAAAAACTGTTTTTT
.	TRBJ1-2	TRBV19	.	CASSMRLGFYGYTF	TGTGCCAGTAGTATGAGACTAGGCTTCTATGGCTACACCTTC
.	TRBJ2-3	TRBV19	TRBD2	CASRGPRASGHTDTQYF	TGTGCCAGTAGAGGCCCCCGGGCTAGCGGACACACAGATACGCAGTATTTT
.	TRBJ2-7	TRBV18	TRBD1	CASSPGTGAYEQYF	TGTGCCAGCTCACCAGGGACAGGGGCTTACGAGCAGTACTTC
.	TRBJ2-4	TRBV28	TRBD2	CASGLAGVDIQYF	TGTGCCAGCGGTTTAGCGGGAGTGGACATTCAGTACTTC
.	TRBJ1-2	TRBV15	.	CATSRDRAENYGYTF	TGTGCCACCAGCAGGGACCGAGCGGAAAACTATGGCTACACCTTC
.	TRBJ2-7	TRBV29-1	.	CSVEDPGFSYEQYF	TGCAGCGTTGAAGATCCTGGGTTCTCGTACGAGCAGTACTTC
.	TRBJ1-2	TRBV27	.	CASRLAGNYGYTF	TGTGCCAGTCGACTAGCAGGGAACTATGGCTACACCTTC
.	TRBJ2-7	TRBV6-8	TRBD1	CASSRAGGGYEQYF	TGTGCCAGCAGCCGGGCAGGGGGCGGCTACGAGCAGTACTTC
.	TRBJ2-3	TRBV2	TRBD2	CASEKTNSGIGTDTQYF	TGTGCCAGCGAGAAAACCAACAGCGGGATTGGCACAGATACGCAGTATTTT
.	TRBJ2-7	TRBV6-8	TRBD2	CASTGGWYEQYF	TGTGCCAGCACGGGAGGTTGGTACGAGCAGTACTTC
.	TRBJ2-7	TRBV28	TRBD1	CASSVDRADSYEQYF	TGTGCCAGCAGTGTCGACAGGGCTGATTCCTACGAGCAGTACTTC
.	TRBJ2-1	TRBV11-3	TRBD2	CASSIVAGTRAYNEQFF	TGTGCCAGCAGCATTGTAGCGGGGACAAGGGCCTACAATGAGCAGTTCTTC
.	TRBJ2-2	TRBV18	.	CASSPRNTGELFF	TGTGCCAGCTCACCCAGAAACACCGGGGAGCTGTTTTTT
.	TRBJ2-1	TRBV29-1	TRBD1	CSAATGYNEQFF	TGCAGCGCTGCGACAGGGTACAATGAGCAGTTCTTC
.	TRBJ1-2	TRBV18	.	CASSPPDTNYGYTF	TGTGCCAGCTCACCGCCGGACACCAACTATGGCTACACCTTC
.	TRBJ2-5	TRBV5-1	.	CASSLSGIGETQYF	TGCGCCAGCAGCTTGTCGGGGATCGGAGAGACCCAGTACTTC
.	TRBJ2-3	TRBV6-8	.	CASREGAGAITDTQYF	TGTGCCAGCAGGGAAGGGGCGGGGGCGATCACAGATACGCAGTATTTT
.	TRBJ2-7	TRBV18	.	CASSTTVFYEQYF	TGTGCCAGCTCAACGACAGTATTCTACGAGCAGTACTTC
.	TRBJ1-2	TRBV19	.	CASSTPAQPTNYGYTF	TGTGCCAGTAGTACCCCGGCCCAACCAACTAACTATGGCTACACCTTC
.	TRBJ2-3	TRBV6-8	.	CASSLRLYQVGGTQYF	TGTGCCAGCAGCCTCAGACTCTACCAAGTGGGGGGTACGCAGTATTTT